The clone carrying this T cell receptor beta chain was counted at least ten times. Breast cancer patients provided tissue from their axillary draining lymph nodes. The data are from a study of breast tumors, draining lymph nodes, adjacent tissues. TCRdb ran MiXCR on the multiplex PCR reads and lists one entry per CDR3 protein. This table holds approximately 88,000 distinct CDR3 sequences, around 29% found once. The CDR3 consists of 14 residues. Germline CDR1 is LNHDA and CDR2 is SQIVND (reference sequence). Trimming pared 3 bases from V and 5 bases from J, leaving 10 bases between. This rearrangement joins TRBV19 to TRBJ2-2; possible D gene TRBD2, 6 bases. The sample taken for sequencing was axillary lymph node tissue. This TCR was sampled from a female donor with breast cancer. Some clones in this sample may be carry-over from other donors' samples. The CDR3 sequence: CASSIPRGTGELFF. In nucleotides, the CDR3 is TGTGCCAGTAGTATCCCCCGGGGGACCGGGGAGCTGTTTTTT.